Described below is a single T cell receptor beta chain sequence and its context. The data derive from a study of blood T cell repertoires in COVID-19. Across the whole study: Acute-phase and convalescent COVID-19 samples originated in the United States, Italy and Spain.

V dropped 6 bases and J dropped 4 bases, with 16 bases sitting between them. The germline gives CDR1 LGHDT, CDR2 YNNKEL (reference sequence). CDR3 length: 14 residues. In the authors' methods: The authors estimated nucleated cell counts from reference gene primer amplification. Repertoires were generated with immunoSEQ multiplex PCR, while TCRdb's copy carries only in-frame clones and drops some. The DNA was the basis for D and trimming; V, J and clone size are from that table. The profile shows about 270,000 clones, roughly 91% of them singletons. This clonotype originated in a woman aged 40 to 50 with acute COVID-19. Sequencing was carried out using PBMCs or T cells enriched from blood (not recorded which). The chain links TRBV3-1 (or the pseudogene TRBV3-2) to TRBJ2-7, with D maybe TRBD1 (8 bases). The CDR3 nucleotides read TGTGCCAGCAGTGGGACAGGAGCGGGGTACGAGCAGTACTTC. Protein sequence: CASSGTGAGYEQYF.